The clone carrying this TCR beta chain was seen a handful of times. One end of the junction fails to match germline, which may point to a read error. Germline CDR1 and CDR2: SEHNR and FQNEAQ (reference sequence). CDR3 length: 16 residues. The data belong to a study of blood T cells in healthy people across ages. A J-beta primer mix and a sample-barcoded 5' primer were used in a second PCR of roughly 7 to 12 cycles. Each CDR3 protein gets one entry after TCRdb re-called the 5' RACE reads with MiXCR. The sample carries approximately 850,000 distinct CDR3 sequences, approximately 48% recorded once. This TCR was sampled from a man aged 55-75 years in good health. The V call is TRBV7-9, the J call TRBJ2-1, with TRBD2 matching over 7 bases. The sequenced material came from blood. The CDR3 loop is CANSLEGGGLYNEQFF. CDR3 in DNA: TGTGCCAACAGCTTAGAGGGCGGGGGACTTTACAATGAGCAGTTCTTC.